This is a list of T cell receptor beta chains from one sample in a study of CD8 T cells in ankylosing spondylitis. MiXCR, run by TCRdb on the 5' RACE reads, gives a single entry per CDR3 protein. The sample consists of 340,000 or so distinct CDR3 sequences, roughly 14% of them appearing once. The sequenced material came from blood, either unsorted or a sorted T cell fraction (not recorded which). These receptors all stem from a male donor with ankylosing spondylitis or in good health (not recorded which). Both conserved end residues are part of each CDR3. The D gene is left open where the match is weak. Size is stated for part of the rows, as once, few or many counts, or as a class when the clone is expanded.

j_call: TRBJ2-7; v_call: TRBV5-1; clone_size: few; d_call: -; cdr3_aa: CASSFDLGRQYF; cdr3_nt: TGCGCCAGCAGCTTCGACTTGGGTCGGCAGTACTTC
j_call: TRBJ2-7; v_call: TRBV12-3/TRBV12-4; clone_size: -; d_call: TRBD2; cdr3_aa: CASSRPGLASEQYF; cdr3_nt: TGTGCCAGCAGCCGCCCGGGACTAGCGAGCGAGCAGTACTTC
j_call: TRBJ2-2; v_call: TRBV11-3; clone_size: -; d_call: -; cdr3_aa: CASSLDRAGGLFF; cdr3_nt: TGTGCCAGCAGCTTAGATCGGGCCGGAGGGCTGTTTTTT
j_call: TRBJ2-7; v_call: TRBV20-1; clone_size: few; d_call: -; cdr3_aa: CSADRAYEQYF; cdr3_nt: TGCAGTGCCGACCGGGCCTACGAGCAGTACTTC
j_call: TRBJ1-3; v_call: TRBV5-1; clone_size: many; d_call: -; cdr3_aa: CASSLDSSPGNTIYF; cdr3_nt: TGCGCCAGCAGCTTGGATTCCAGTCCTGGAAACACCATATATTTT
j_call: TRBJ2-7; v_call: TRBV12-3/TRBV12-4; clone_size: -; d_call: TRBD2; cdr3_aa: CASSPSGGAAYEQYF; cdr3_nt: TGTGCCAGCAGCCCAAGCGGGGGGGCCGCCTACGAGCAGTACTTC
j_call: TRBJ1-2; v_call: TRBV28; clone_size: -; d_call: -; cdr3_aa: CASSSGAGYGYTF; cdr3_nt: TGTGCCAGCAGTTCAGGGGCTGGCTATGGCTACACCTTC
j_call: TRBJ2-7; v_call: TRBV6-5; clone_size: -; d_call: TRBD2; cdr3_aa: CASSSGAGGTYEQYF; cdr3_nt: TGTGCCAGCAGTTCTGGCGCGGGAGGGACCTACGAGCAGTACTTC
j_call: TRBJ2-1; v_call: TRBV20-1; clone_size: -; d_call: -; cdr3_aa: CSASSTRANFNEQFF; cdr3_nt: TGCAGTGCTAGTTCGACTAGAGCGAATTTCAATGAGCAGTTCTTC
j_call: TRBJ2-7; v_call: TRBV5-1; clone_size: -; d_call: -; cdr3_aa: CASSQRTDTYEQYF; cdr3_nt: TGCGCCAGCAGCCAGCGGACAGATACCTACGAGCAGTACTTC
j_call: TRBJ1-5; v_call: TRBV20-1; clone_size: -; d_call: TRBD1; cdr3_aa: CSASRDSQPQHF; cdr3_nt: TGCAGTGCTAGCAGGGACAGTCAGCCCCAGCATTTT
j_call: TRBJ1-4; v_call: TRBV20-1; clone_size: few; d_call: -; cdr3_aa: CSAREPNEKLFF; cdr3_nt: TGCAGTGCTAGAGAACCGAATGAAAAACTGTTTTTT
j_call: TRBJ2-2; v_call: TRBV3-1; clone_size: -; d_call: -; cdr3_aa: CASSKDLGGVRYTGELFF; cdr3_nt: TGTGCCAGCAGCAAAGATCTTGGAGGGGTTCGGTACACCGGGGAGCTGTTTTTT
j_call: TRBJ2-7; v_call: TRBV6-1; clone_size: few; d_call: TRBD1; cdr3_aa: CASTDRGNYEQYF; cdr3_nt: TGTGCCAGCACGGACAGGGGCAACTACGAGCAGTACTTC
j_call: TRBJ2-5; v_call: TRBV5-1; clone_size: -; d_call: TRBD2; cdr3_aa: CASSLATSGQETQYF; cdr3_nt: TGCGCCAGCAGCTTAGCGACTAGCGGTCAAGAGACCCAGTACTTC
j_call: TRBJ1-5; v_call: TRBV29-1; clone_size: few; d_call: TRBD1; cdr3_aa: CSVMTGGSNQPQHF; cdr3_nt: TGCAGCGTGATGACAGGGGGGAGCAATCAGCCCCAGCATTTT
j_call: TRBJ2-1; v_call: TRBV24-1; clone_size: -; d_call: -; cdr3_aa: CATSDPKSSRGYNEQFF; cdr3_nt: TGTGCCACCAGTGACCCCAAATCTTCACGGGGCTACAATGAGCAGTTCTTC
j_call: TRBJ1-1; v_call: TRBV12-3/TRBV12-4; clone_size: -; d_call: -; cdr3_aa: CASRRALTEAFF; cdr3_nt: TGTGCCAGCAGGAGGGCGTTGACTGAAGCTTTCTTT
j_call: TRBJ2-1; v_call: TRBV5-5; clone_size: few; d_call: -; cdr3_aa: CASSFPGLGYNEQFF; cdr3_nt: TGTGCCAGCAGCTTTCCGGGGCTGGGGTACAATGAGCAGTTCTTC
j_call: TRBJ2-1; v_call: TRBV10-3; clone_size: -; d_call: TRBD2; cdr3_aa: CAISSLAGGGDEQFF; cdr3_nt: TGTGCCATCAGTTCTCTAGCGGGAGGAGGTGATGAGCAGTTCTTC
j_call: TRBJ1-3; v_call: TRBV5-1; clone_size: few; d_call: -; cdr3_aa: CASGDSAGTSTIYF; cdr3_nt: TGCGCCAGCGGGGACTCAGCTGGAACGAGCACCATATATTTT
j_call: TRBJ1-5; v_call: TRBV12-3/TRBV12-4; clone_size: many; d_call: -; cdr3_aa: CASSFVWEGNQPQHF; cdr3_nt: TGTGCCAGCAGTTTCGTATGGGAGGGCAATCAGCCCCAGCATTTT
j_call: TRBJ2-7; v_call: TRBV4-1; clone_size: few; d_call: TRBD2; cdr3_aa: CASSPVWPGLAYEQYF; cdr3_nt: TGCGCCAGCAGCCCCGTATGGCCGGGACTAGCGTACGAGCAGTACTTC
j_call: TRBJ1-2; v_call: TRBV9; clone_size: -; d_call: -; cdr3_aa: CASSAGLESSGYTF; cdr3_nt: TGTGCCAGCAGCGCGGGCCTCGAGTCGAGCGGCTACACCTTC
j_call: TRBJ1-4; v_call: TRBV15; clone_size: few; d_call: -; cdr3_aa: CATSRGVATNEKLFF; cdr3_nt: TGTGCCACCAGCAGAGGAGTGGCAACTAATGAAAAACTGTTTTTT
j_call: TRBJ2-3; v_call: TRBV23-1; clone_size: -; d_call: -; cdr3_aa: CASTQYTGVTDTQYF; cdr3_nt: TGCGCCAGCACGCAGTATACGGGGGTCACAGATACGCAGTATTTT
j_call: TRBJ1-4; v_call: TRBV2; clone_size: few; d_call: -; cdr3_aa: CASRWGNEKLFF; cdr3_nt: TGTGCCAGCCGCTGGGGAAATGAAAAACTGTTTTTT
j_call: TRBJ1-6; v_call: TRBV12-3/TRBV12-4; clone_size: few; d_call: -; cdr3_aa: CASSFRPSSYNSPLHF; cdr3_nt: TGTGCCAGCAGTTTCCGCCCCAGCTCCTATAATTCACCCCTCCACTTT
j_call: TRBJ2-5; v_call: TRBV10-2; clone_size: -; d_call: TRBD1; cdr3_aa: CASNGQAQETQYF; cdr3_nt: TGCGCCAGCAACGGACAGGCCCAAGAGACCCAGTACTTC
j_call: TRBJ1-1; v_call: TRBV29-1; clone_size: -; d_call: -; cdr3_aa: CSARGQNTEAFF; cdr3_nt: TGCAGCGCCCGAGGCCAGAACACTGAAGCTTTCTTT
j_call: TRBJ2-5; v_call: TRBV10-3; clone_size: few; d_call: TRBD2; cdr3_aa: CAIRGTMETQYF; cdr3_nt: TGTGCCATCAGGGGGACTATGGAGACCCAGTACTTC
j_call: TRBJ1-1; v_call: TRBV20-1; clone_size: few; d_call: -; cdr3_aa: CSASREGVTEAFF; cdr3_nt: TGCAGTGCTAGCAGGGAAGGGGTCACTGAAGCTTTCTTT
j_call: TRBJ2-2; v_call: TRBV7-8; clone_size: many; d_call: TRBD2; cdr3_aa: CASSLVAASGVLTGELFF; cdr3_nt: TGTGCCAGCAGCTTAGTCGCGGCTAGCGGGGTACTCACCGGGGAGCTGTTTTTT
j_call: TRBJ2-1; v_call: TRBV7-2; clone_size: few; d_call: TRBD2; cdr3_aa: CASIRSGGGYNEQFF; cdr3_nt: TGTGCCAGCATCCGTAGCGGGGGGGGATACAATGAGCAGTTCTTC
j_call: TRBJ2-3; v_call: TRBV5-6; clone_size: -; d_call: TRBD2; cdr3_aa: CASSLELAGYTDTQYF; cdr3_nt: TGTGCCAGCAGCTTGGAACTAGCGGGTTACACAGATACGCAGTATTTT
j_call: TRBJ2-2; v_call: TRBV5-6; clone_size: few; d_call: TRBD2; cdr3_aa: CASAPSGGAGELFF; cdr3_nt: TGTGCCAGTGCCCCCAGCGGGGGGGCCGGGGAGCTGTTTTTT
j_call: TRBJ2-7; v_call: TRBV3-1; clone_size: -; d_call: TRBD1; cdr3_aa: CASSQAGGNEQYF; cdr3_nt: TGTGCCAGCAGCCAGGCAGGGGGCAACGAGCAGTACTTC
j_call: TRBJ1-1; v_call: TRBV20-1; clone_size: many; d_call: -; cdr3_aa: CSANPLTGRAEAFF; cdr3_nt: TGCAGTGCTAACCCTTTGACAGGCAGGGCTGAAGCTTTCTTT
j_call: TRBJ2-5; v_call: TRBV9; clone_size: -; d_call: -; cdr3_aa: CASSPAPSLETQYF; cdr3_nt: TGTGCCAGCAGCCCCGCGCCCAGTTTGGAGACCCAGTACTTC
j_call: TRBJ2-1; v_call: TRBV3-1; clone_size: -; d_call: TRBD2; cdr3_aa: CASSQGLAGNNEQFF; cdr3_nt: TGTGCCAGCAGCCAAGGGCTAGCGGGAAACAATGAGCAGTTCTTC
j_call: TRBJ2-1; v_call: TRBV18; clone_size: -; d_call: -; cdr3_aa: CASSPPWNGEQFF; cdr3_nt: TGTGCCAGCTCACCACCGTGGAACGGCGAGCAGTTCTTC
j_call: TRBJ2-1; v_call: TRBV5-1; clone_size: -; d_call: -; cdr3_aa: CASSSTGPPLHDYNEQFF; cdr3_nt: TGCGCCAGCAGCTCAACGGGACCCCCGTTACATGACTACAATGAGCAGTTCTTC
j_call: TRBJ2-3; v_call: TRBV7-2; clone_size: few; d_call: TRBD1; cdr3_aa: CASSRDRGDTQYF; cdr3_nt: TGTGCCAGCAGCCGAGACAGGGGGGATACGCAGTATTTT
j_call: TRBJ2-2; v_call: TRBV6-1; clone_size: -; d_call: -; cdr3_aa: CASSHNGGVNTGELFF; cdr3_nt: TGTGCCAGCAGCCACAATGGGGGCGTGAACACCGGGGAGCTGTTTTTT
j_call: TRBJ2-7; v_call: TRBV7-2; clone_size: -; d_call: TRBD2; cdr3_aa: CASSSSGGDSYEQYF; cdr3_nt: TGTGCCAGCAGCTCGAGCGGGGGGGACTCCTACGAGCAGTACTTC
j_call: TRBJ1-1; v_call: TRBV2; clone_size: many; d_call: -; cdr3_aa: CASSEVGTDKAFF; cdr3_nt: TGTGCCAGCAGTGAAGTCGGGACGGATAAAGCTTTCTTT
j_call: TRBJ2-2; v_call: TRBV12-3/TRBV12-4; clone_size: few; d_call: -; cdr3_aa: CASSSFSPGELFF; cdr3_nt: TGTGCCAGCAGTTCCTTTAGCCCCGGGGAGCTGTTTTTT
j_call: TRBJ1-1; v_call: TRBV12-3/TRBV12-4; clone_size: -; d_call: -; cdr3_aa: CASSLAQGRRGTEAFF; cdr3_nt: TGTGCCAGCAGTTTAGCGCAGGGCAGGAGGGGGACTGAAGCTTTCTTT
j_call: TRBJ1-1; v_call: TRBV29-1; clone_size: -; d_call: -; cdr3_aa: CSGARVEAFF; cdr3_nt: TGCAGCGGGGCACGGGTTGAAGCTTTCTTT
j_call: TRBJ1-5; v_call: TRBV15; clone_size: many; d_call: -; cdr3_aa: CATSRTRGNQPQHF; cdr3_nt: TGTGCCACCAGCAGAACCCGGGGAAATCAGCCCCAGCATTTT
j_call: TRBJ1-2; v_call: TRBV10-2; clone_size: -; d_call: -; cdr3_aa: CASSEYREIYGYTF; cdr3_nt: TGCGCCAGCAGTGAGTACAGGGAGATCTATGGCTACACCTTC
j_call: TRBJ2-7; v_call: TRBV6-5; clone_size: few; d_call: TRBD2; cdr3_aa: CASSYSLAAPYEQYF; cdr3_nt: TGTGCCAGCAGTTACTCACTAGCGGCCCCCTACGAGCAGTACTTC
j_call: TRBJ2-7; v_call: TRBV20-1; clone_size: -; d_call: TRBD1; cdr3_aa: CSTGQGSYEQYF; cdr3_nt: TGCAGTACTGGACAGGGATCCTACGAGCAGTACTTC
j_call: TRBJ1-1; v_call: TRBV18; clone_size: -; d_call: TRBD1; cdr3_aa: CASSPRQGEAFF; cdr3_nt: TGTGCCAGCTCACCGCGACAGGGTGAAGCTTTCTTT
j_call: TRBJ2-6; v_call: TRBV18; clone_size: few; d_call: -; cdr3_aa: CATLLPGSGANVLTF; cdr3_nt: TGTGCCACCCTTCTTCCTGGCTCTGGGGCCAACGTCCTGACTTTC
j_call: TRBJ1-5; v_call: TRBV7-2; clone_size: -; d_call: TRBD1; cdr3_aa: CASSPGTGGGNQPQHF; cdr3_nt: TGTGCCAGCAGCCCGGGGACAGGGGGCGGCAATCAGCCCCAGCATTTT
j_call: TRBJ2-2; v_call: TRBV7-8; clone_size: -; d_call: -; cdr3_aa: CASSLGGSGNTGELFF; cdr3_nt: TGTGCCAGCAGCTTAGGGGGTAGCGGGAACACCGGGGAGCTGTTTTTT
j_call: TRBJ2-7; v_call: TRBV29-1; clone_size: few; d_call: TRBD1; cdr3_aa: CSVARDRGLEQYF; cdr3_nt: TGCAGCGTTGCCCGGGACAGGGGCCTCGAGCAGTACTTC
j_call: TRBJ2-5; v_call: TRBV29-1; clone_size: many; d_call: -; cdr3_aa: CSVEGSQETQYF; cdr3_nt: TGCAGCGTTGAAGGTTCCCAAGAGACCCAGTACTTC
j_call: TRBJ2-1; v_call: TRBV7-9; clone_size: -; d_call: -; cdr3_aa: CASSLDGSVALREQFF; cdr3_nt: TGTGCCAGCAGCTTAGACGGGTCGGTGGCCCTACGGGAGCAGTTCTTC